Listed below are T cell receptor beta chains from one sample, sequenced in a study of blood T cell repertoires in COVID-19. This table comes from immunoSEQ multiplex PCR, and its TCRdb copy is limited to in-frame clones, with some not included. The sample has 250,000 to 350,000 clones, roughly 83% seen once. Sequencing was done on a sample of peripheral blood. The receptors here all came from a human donor with COVID-19, enrolled during active disease. The donor label of this sample is uncertain. The CDR3 runs from the conserved cysteine through the conserved F or W. The order of the fields is V gene, J gene, CDR3 protein.

>TRBV19|TRBJ2-5
CASSPGGGRGTQYF
>TRBV7-3|TRBJ2-3
CASSPSGGAGTDTQYF
>TRBV5-4|TRBJ1-2
CASSASGRGGNWAGYTF
>TRBV11-2|TRBJ2-2
CASSEHANTGELFF
>TRBV2|TRBJ2-3
CASRGGGRVADTQYF
>TRBV7-2|TRBJ2-3
CATGGQGRDTQYF
>TRBV3-1/TRBV3-2|TRBJ1-2
CASSQGQGAVGYTF
>TRBV7-8|TRBJ1-3
CASSSVGRWGQGAGNTIYF
>TRBV19|TRBJ1-2
CASVRTGGVNYGYTF
>TRBV2|TRBJ2-7
CASRAGAGAGEQYF
>TRBV24-1|TRBJ2-1
CATSDTGQYNEQFF
>TRBV5-1|TRBJ2-7
CASSPRAGISYEQYF
>TRBV11-3|TRBJ2-1
CASSQGLAVNEQFF
>TRBV6-1|TRBJ1-5
CASSEAGGAQPQHF
>TRBV27|TRBJ1-2
CASSLREGAYGYTF
>TRBV11-2|TRBJ2-1
CASSASPHSYNEQFF
>TRBV5-1|TRBJ2-7
CASSLGQGSEQYF
>TRBV11-2|TRBJ2-4
CASSFTGPAKNIQYF
>TRBV15|TRBJ1-2
CATSRGRGENYGYTF
>TRBV14|TRBJ1-1
CASSQRGGTEAFF
>TRBV19|TRBJ1-3
CASSLERYEKGPEKLYF
>TRBV27|TRBJ1-6
CASSHRDRGNSPLHF
>TRBV5-6|TRBJ1-5
CASSSLDRATNQPQHF
>TRBV7-3|TRBJ2-4
CASSLDSLSGNIQYF
>TRBV28|TRBJ2-7
CASSRMRGPYEQYF
>TRBV29-1|TRBJ1-4
CSVNTRGGSNEKLFF
>TRBV12-3/TRBV12-4|TRBJ2-7
CASSLNIYEQYF
>TRBV2|TRBJ1-2
CASGGGRGRLEGYTF